The clone carrying this T cell receptor (beta chain) was picked up one time. This record belongs to a study of Ad26.COV2.S vaccination and SARS-CoV-2 variants. Treatment defined: around 19 received Ad26.COV2.S at low or high dose, single or two shots; about 5 received placebo; per-sample allocation not given. Sampling happened 63 days after the first vaccine or placebo injection. Vaccination employed an Ad26 vector expressing the Wuhan-strain SARS-CoV-2 spike. Sequencing used immunoSEQ multiplex PCR; TCRdb keeps in-frame clones, though not all of them. This table holds 440,000 or so clones, about 92% found once. Sequencing was performed on peripheral blood, taken in a trial of Ad26.COV2.S vaccine versus placebo. This TCR was recovered from a person aged 18-60 years who received the Ad26.COV2.S COVID-19 vaccine or a placebo.

CDR3 bases: TGTGCCAGCAGCGTGGGGGGGGAACCCTACGAGCAGTACTTC. It yields the protein CASSVGGEPYEQYF. The genes are TRBV9 and TRBJ2-7, with TRBD2 identical over 7 bases. This CDR3 spans 14 amino acids. Germline V gene sequence: CDR1 SGDLS, CDR2 YYNGEE. With V trimmed by 2 bases and J by 2 bases, 4 bases remained unmatched.